This TCR beta chain was recovered during a study of blood T cell repertoires in COVID-19. At the level of the study: Sample material is recorded as cDNA or gDNA derived from T cells, B-cell-depleted T cells, or PBMCs.

Germline CDR1 and CDR2: KGHDR and SFDVKD. This CDR3 spans 16 amino acids. Deletions cut 4 bases from V and 4 bases from J, with 18 bases between. Sequencing was performed with immunoSEQ multiplex PCR; in TCRdb, only in-frame clones are kept and a portion is missing. The table lists approximately 250,000 clones, about four fifths of them singletons. The chain carries TRBV24-1 and TRBJ2-5; D may be TRBD2 (5 bases). The sequencing input was peripheral blood. The TCR originated in a woman aged 40 to 55 who had recovered from COVID-19. In DNA form, the CDR3 reads TGTGCCACCAGTGACGCCGGGGTAGGGAAGGGAGAGACCCAGTACTTC. As protein: CATSDAGVGKGETQYF.